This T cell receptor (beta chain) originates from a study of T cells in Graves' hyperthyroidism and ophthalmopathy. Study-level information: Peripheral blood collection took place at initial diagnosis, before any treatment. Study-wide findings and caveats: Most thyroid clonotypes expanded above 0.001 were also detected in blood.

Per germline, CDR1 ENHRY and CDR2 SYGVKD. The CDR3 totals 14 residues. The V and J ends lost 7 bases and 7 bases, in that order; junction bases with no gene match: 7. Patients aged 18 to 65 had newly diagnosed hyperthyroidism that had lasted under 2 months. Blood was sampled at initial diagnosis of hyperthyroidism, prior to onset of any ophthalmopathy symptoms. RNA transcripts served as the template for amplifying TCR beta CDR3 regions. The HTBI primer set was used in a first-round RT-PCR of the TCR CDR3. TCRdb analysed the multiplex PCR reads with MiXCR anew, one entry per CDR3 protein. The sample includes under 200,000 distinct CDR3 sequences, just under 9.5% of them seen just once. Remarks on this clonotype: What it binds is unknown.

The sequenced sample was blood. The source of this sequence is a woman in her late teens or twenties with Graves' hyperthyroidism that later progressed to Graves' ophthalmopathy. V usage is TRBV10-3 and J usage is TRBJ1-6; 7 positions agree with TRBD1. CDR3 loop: CAITWDRTNSPLHF. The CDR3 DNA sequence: TGTGCCATCACCTGGGACAGAACCAATTCACCCCTCCACTTT.